The clone carrying this T cell receptor (beta chain) was observed a few times. The data are from a study of T cells after yellow fever vaccination. TCRdb redid the calling of the 5' RACE reads with MiXCR, one entry per CDR3 protein. The sample carries over 300,000 distinct CDR3 sequences, around 7% recorded once. CDR3 length equals 14 residues. V lost 1 base to trimming and J lost 4 bases; unmatched junction nucleotides: 3. CDR1 and CDR2 from the germline V gene are SGHRS and YFSETQ. The receptor was derived from a young man who received the YFV17D yellow fever vaccine. This specimen consisted of PBMCs, obtained roughly seven weeks after the first yellow fever vaccination. The chain joins TRBV5-1 to TRBJ2-3, with TRBD1 matching 7 bases. CDR3 sequence reads: CASSLYRGSDTQYF. CDR3 sequence (DNA): TGCGCCAGCAGCTTGTACAGGGGTTCAGATACGCAGTATTTT.